Listed below are T cell receptor beta chains from one sample, sequenced in a study of blood T cell repertoires in COVID-19. The method was immunoSEQ multiplex PCR; TCRdb's version includes in-frame clones alone and lacks a portion of them. Found here are some 180,000 clones, around 90% of them singletons; the top ten hold just over 2.5%. Source material: peripheral blood. The receptors were gathered from an elderly woman with COVID-19, enrolled during active disease. Each CDR3 is given with its conserved first and last residue. Fields, in order: CDR3 DNA, CDR3 protein, V gene, clone size, D gene, J gene. A D gene is named only where the DNA matches it firmly. Clone size appears in some rows only: once, few, many, or a class for an expanded clone.

cdr3_nt: TGTGCCAGCAGCAACCGACAGGGTAGTGCTGGAAACACCATATATTTT
cdr3_aa: CASSNRQGSAGNTIYF
v_call: TRBV11-2
clone_size: .
d_call: TRBD1
j_call: TRBJ1-3

cdr3_nt: TGTGCCAGCAGCCCCGCAGGGCGCTACAATGAGCAGTTCTTC
cdr3_aa: CASSPAGRYNEQFF
v_call: TRBV6-6
clone_size: .
d_call: .
j_call: TRBJ2-1

cdr3_nt: TGTGCCAGCAGCTTGGACGTAGGGGTGTTTTTT
cdr3_aa: CASSLDVGVFF
v_call: TRBV5-8
clone_size: .
d_call: .
j_call: TRBJ1-4

cdr3_nt: TGTGCCACCAGTGACCAGGGGGCAGCGACTTTGGGGGAGCTGTTTTTT
cdr3_aa: CATSDQGAATLGELFF
v_call: TRBV24-1
clone_size: .
d_call: TRBD1
j_call: TRBJ2-2

cdr3_nt: TGTGCCAGCAGTGATCGCAGGGTGGGCTCCTACGAGCAGTACTTC
cdr3_aa: CASSDRRVGSYEQYF
v_call: TRBV25-1
clone_size: once
d_call: .
j_call: TRBJ2-7

cdr3_nt: TGTGCCAGCAGCGCATCTAGCCGGGCGCTTTCGGGGACCCAGTACTTC
cdr3_aa: CASSASSRALSGTQYF
v_call: TRBV7-2
clone_size: .
d_call: .
j_call: TRBJ2-5

cdr3_nt: TGTGCCAGCTCACCCAGGGGGAATAATGAAAAACTGTTTTTT
cdr3_aa: CASSPRGNNEKLFF
v_call: TRBV18
clone_size: once
d_call: TRBD1
j_call: TRBJ1-4

cdr3_nt: TGTGCCACCAGTTCAGTGGGACAGGAGAGGAATGGCTACACCTTC
cdr3_aa: CATSSVGQERNGYTF
v_call: TRBV15
clone_size: .
d_call: TRBD1
j_call: TRBJ1-2

cdr3_nt: TGTGCTAGCAGCAGACTAGCGGGAGTATCCACCGGGGAGCTGTTTTTT
cdr3_aa: CASSRLAGVSTGELFF
v_call: TRBV7-7
clone_size: .
d_call: TRBD2
j_call: TRBJ2-2

cdr3_nt: TGCGCCAGCAGCTTTAGTGAGACCCAGTACTTC
cdr3_aa: CASSFSETQYF
v_call: TRBV5-1
clone_size: .
d_call: .
j_call: TRBJ2-5

cdr3_nt: TGTGCCAGCAGTCCCGGAGGGTTTATAGCTTTCTTT
cdr3_aa: CASSPGGFIAFF
v_call: TRBV12-3/TRBV12-4
clone_size: .
d_call: .
j_call: TRBJ1-1

cdr3_nt: TGTGCCAGCAGTCTAGCCGGGTCCCCATCGGAAATCTATGGCTACACCTTC
cdr3_aa: CASSLAGSPSEIYGYTF
v_call: TRBV28
clone_size: once
d_call: .
j_call: TRBJ1-2

cdr3_nt: TGTGCCAGTAGTGGCTCGGGGGGGAGCGGTTACAATGAGCAGTTCTTC
cdr3_aa: CASSGSGGSGYNEQFF
v_call: TRBV19
clone_size: .
d_call: TRBD2
j_call: TRBJ2-1

cdr3_nt: TGTGCCAGCAGCATACAGGGAGTATCCTATAATTCACCCCTCCACTTT
cdr3_aa: CASSIQGVSYNSPLHF
v_call: TRBV27
clone_size: .
d_call: .
j_call: TRBJ1-6

cdr3_nt: TGTGCCAGCAGGGGGGCGGGAGGGATCCACGAGCAGTACTTC
cdr3_aa: CASRGAGGIHEQYF
v_call: TRBV6-5
clone_size: .
d_call: TRBD2
j_call: TRBJ2-7

cdr3_nt: TGTGCCAGCAGCCTTAGCACAGATACGCAGTATTTT
cdr3_aa: CASSLSTDTQYF
v_call: TRBV7-2
clone_size: .
d_call: .
j_call: TRBJ2-3

cdr3_nt: TGTGCCAGCAGCTTTGGTCTAGAAGCGGGAGGGCCAGGGGAGACCCAGTACTTC
cdr3_aa: CASSFGLEAGGPGETQYF
v_call: TRBV11-2
clone_size: once
d_call: TRBD2
j_call: TRBJ2-5

cdr3_nt: TGTGCCAGCAGCCGGGTAGGAGATCAGCCCCAGCATTTT
cdr3_aa: CASSRVGDQPQHF
v_call: TRBV4-2
clone_size: .
d_call: .
j_call: TRBJ1-5

cdr3_nt: TGTGCCAGCAGCTTCGGACTTACGGGGGAGACCCAGTACTTC
cdr3_aa: CASSFGLTGETQYF
v_call: TRBV11-2
clone_size: .
d_call: .
j_call: TRBJ2-5

cdr3_nt: TGTGCCACCAGTGATTCCCTTGTGGAGACCCAGTACTTC
cdr3_aa: CATSDSLVETQYF
v_call: TRBV24-1
clone_size: once
d_call: .
j_call: TRBJ2-5

cdr3_nt: TGCGCCAGCAGCAAGAGGACAGGGGATGGGTCACCCCTCCACTTT
cdr3_aa: CASSKRTGDGSPLHF
v_call: TRBV5-1
clone_size: .
d_call: TRBD1
j_call: TRBJ1-6

cdr3_nt: TGTGCCAGCAGATTGGGAGGTGAAGCTTTCTTT
cdr3_aa: CASRLGGEAFF
v_call: TRBV28
clone_size: .
d_call: .
j_call: TRBJ1-1

cdr3_nt: TGTGCCAGCAGTGAAACAGGGCGGTATGGCTACACCTTC
cdr3_aa: CASSETGRYGYTF
v_call: TRBV2
clone_size: .
d_call: .
j_call: TRBJ1-2

cdr3_nt: TGTGCCAGCAGCCAAACCGGGACAGGCACCTACGAGCAGTACTTC
cdr3_aa: CASSQTGTGTYEQYF
v_call: TRBV28
clone_size: .
d_call: TRBD1
j_call: TRBJ2-7

cdr3_nt: TGTGCCAGCAGCCAAGGAAGACAGGACCTTAACTATGGCTACACCTTC
cdr3_aa: CASSQGRQDLNYGYTF
v_call: TRBV4-2
clone_size: .
d_call: .
j_call: TRBJ1-2

cdr3_nt: TGTGCCAGCAGCTTATCAGGAGGGGCAGGGGGCATAAGCAATCAGCCCCAGCATTTT
cdr3_aa: CASSLSGGAGGISNQPQHF
v_call: TRBV7-6
clone_size: .
d_call: TRBD1
j_call: TRBJ1-5

cdr3_nt: TGTGCCAGCAGTTTAAAGGCTAGCGGGCTCAGCTCCTACGAGCAGTACTTC
cdr3_aa: CASSLKASGLSSYEQYF
v_call: TRBV27
clone_size: .
d_call: TRBD2
j_call: TRBJ2-7

cdr3_nt: TGTGCCAGCAGTTCCACCCCACGGACAGGGCGCGAGCAGTACTTC
cdr3_aa: CASSSTPRTGREQYF
v_call: TRBV28
clone_size: few
d_call: TRBD1
j_call: TRBJ2-7